This record looks at one TCR beta chain sequence and its context. What it recognizes is unknown. The CDR3 has 17 amino acids. The germline V gene encodes CDR1 SNHLY and CDR2 FYNNEI. V was clipped by 4 bases and J by 7 bases; unmatched bases: 11. Some clones are missing from TCRdb's copy, which holds only in-frame ones; the method was immunoSEQ multiplex PCR. The sample contains under 11,000 clones, around 97% of which appear only once. The data were obtained in a study of monozygotic twins with cystic fibrosis. General study results and limits: Shared CDR3 numbers were not associated with age, concordance or severity. Clonality was generally low (median approximately 0.0088), higher in the most severe patients. Nucleotide-identical clonotype sharing was significantly higher within monozygotic CF twin pairs than between unrelated CF individuals. J usage was most co-twin-similar in 8 of 16 pairs, V in 13.

The sample was blood. The origin of this receptor is a boy between 10 and 17 years old with cystic fibrosis. This chain uses TRBV2 with TRBJ2-7, with 15 bases aligning to TRBD2. Here the CDR3 reads CASSGGTSGRSRLEQYF. The CDR3 bases are TGTGCCAGCAGTGGGGGGACTAGCGGGAGGTCTCGCTTAGAGCAGTACTTC.